This TCR beta chain was identified in a study of T cell responses to AZD1222 COVID-19 vaccine. The V segment lost 8 bases and the J segment 5 bases; nucleotides outside the gene matches: 6. The CDR3 runs 14 residues. Germline lookup yields CDR1 ENHRY and CDR2 SYGVKD. Clones were sequenced by immunoSEQ multiplex PCR, and TCRdb holds only the in-frame ones, with some missing. The table shows some 150,000 clones, with around 89% occurring only once. The source is an adult in good health. The chain is built from TRBV10-3 and TRBJ2-1; 10 positions match TRBD2. The material sequenced was peripheral blood, taken on day 0 of AZD1222 vaccination. CDR3 sequence: CAILSGRGHNEQFF. CDR3 in DNA: TGTGCCATCCTGAGCGGGAGGGGTCACAATGAGCAGTTCTTC.